This T cell receptor (beta chain) was sequenced for a study of CD8 T cells in Susac syndrome. Study-wide findings and caveats: An acknowledgment was made by the study that its TCR sequencing and HLA analysis involved relatively few individuals.

The RNA input was roughly 0.45 to 1 ug, and it was reverse transcribed with random hexamers. Coverage of TCR beta CDR3 amplification by immunoSEQ multiplex PCR extended to 54 Vbeta and 13 Jbeta. TCRdb redid the calling of the immunoSEQ multiplex PCR reads with MiXCR, one entry per CDR3 protein. The sample shows 25,000 to 35,000 distinct CDR3 sequences, around 95% of them seen only once. The control participants were healthy donors, and these controls were matched with respect to both age and sex. FACS was used to enrich TEMRA cells, whereas the CD8+ and CD4+ T cells were obtained by negative isolation. Concerning this clonotype: Its antigen is as yet unknown.

V was pared by 6 bases and J by 7 bases, with 8 bases of the junction left unmatched. CDR1 and CDR2 (germline): MNHEY, SVGEGT. The CDR3 is made up of 13 amino acids. Sequences were obtained from CD8+ T cells from PBMCs. This receptor was obtained from a human donor in good health. The chain joins TRBV6-2 or TRBV6-3 to TRBJ1-1; 7 bases map to TRBD1. DNA of the CDR3: TGTGCCAGCAGGTACAGGGGACAGAATGAAGCTTTCTTT. Amino acids: CASRYRGQNEAFF.